The 15 T cell receptor beta chains below all came from one sample that was sequenced in a study of blood T cells in healthy people across ages (dated by TCRdb to 2015 to 2017). The library relied on 5' RACE. TCRdb names Illumina HiSeq 2500 as the instrument used. A second PCR of roughly 7 to 11 cycles was performed with a sample-barcoded 5' primer and a J-beta primer mix. Starting from the raw public reads, TCRdb applied fastp trimming at Q25, assembled clones with MiXCR and retained in-frame beta chains. One record per CDR3 amino acid sequence lists the most common genes and DNA. This sample has about 1.5 million distinct CDR3 sequences in its table, and around 39% of those were observed once. The ten most abundant clones make up 7.9% of the sample. The source material was blood. The origin of the receptors is a woman under 30 in good health.

This clonotype was recorded many times. The gene calls are TRBV5-1 and TRBJ2-1; D is unresolved. Germline assignment: CDR1 SGHRS and CDR2 YFSETQ. This CDR3 spans 12 amino acids. The ends were cut back, 9 bases at V and 5 bases at J, with 12 bases in the middle. Here the CDR3 reads CAIRSPHNEQFF. The CDR3 region has the DNA TGCGCCATCCGGTCCCCCCACAATGAGCAGTTCTTC.

This clonotype was observed at least ten times. This chain uses TRBV3-1 with TRBJ2-7; D gene uncertain. Between the trimmed V and J ends, which lost 3 bases and 4 bases, there was a span of 7 bases. The germline V gene has CDR1 LGHDT and CDR2 YNNKEL (reference sequence). The CDR3 is 12 residues long. The CDR3 sequence is CASSHSMYEQYF. The DNA of the CDR3 is TGTGCCAGCAGCCACTCTATGTACGAGCAGTACTTC.

The CDR3 spells CASSLFPPGEVDEQFF. The CDR3 DNA follows: TGTGCCAGCAGTTTATTCCCTCCGGGGGAGGTCGATGAGCAGTTCTTC. The chain uses TRBV12-3 or TRBV12-4 and TRBJ2-1, with D tentatively TRBD2 (6 bases). The germline V and J ends were trimmed by 2 bases and 8 bases, with 19 bases remaining between them. CDR3 length: 16 amino acids.

The gene calls are TRBV18 and TRBJ2-3; D gene uncertain. Trimming removed 6 bases at V and 0 bases at J, with 10 bases between. CDR1 is KGHSH, CDR2 LQKENI, per germline. The CDR3 consists of 14 residues. As DNA, the CDR3 is TGTGCCAGCTCCCTTCGAAGTAGCACAGATACGCAGTATTTT. Translation gives CASSLRSSTDTQYF.

Concerning this clonotype itself: Since no conserved phenylalanine or tryptophan closes the CDR3, a read error is the likely cause. The genes are TRBV5-1 and TRBJ2-3, with D perhaps TRBD2 (6 bases). Per the germline V gene, CDR1 is SGHRS and CDR2 is YFSETQ. V lost 4 bases and J 3 bases, leaving 18 bases between the germline ends. The CDR3 sequence is 16 residues long. The CDR3 is CASSLGGSGATDTQYL. In nucleotides, the CDR3 is TGCGCCAGCAGCCTTGGCGGTAGCGGTGCGACAGATACGCAGTATCTT.

This clonotype has a handful of counts. The J gene is TRBJ2-1, the V gene TRBV27, with TRBD2 identical over 9 bases. The CDR3 spans 18 residues. Looked up from germline, CDR1 is MNHEY and CDR2 is SMNVEV (reference sequence). J gave up 6 bases and V 6 bases, and 18 bases lay outside the gene matches. CDR3 sequence (DNA): TGTGCCAGCAGAGGAAGCACCGGCAGGCGGGGGGGCCGCAATGAGCAGTTCTTC. Amino acids: CASRGSTGRRGGRNEQFF.

In its sample, this clonotype was seen a few times. The V gene is TRBV6-1, the J gene TRBJ2-7; unclear D gene. Trimming took off 7 bases at V and 7 bases at J, with 17 bases between the two ends. Germline CDR1 is MNHNS and CDR2 is SASEGT. The CDR3 sequence is 13 residues long. The CDR3 here is CASNPGSGNEQYF. CDR3 nucleotides: TGTGCCAGCAACCCGGGTTCGGGTAATGAGCAGTACTTC.

This clonotype has more than one count but fewer than ten. The V call is TRBV18, the J call TRBJ2-5, with 7 bases lining up with TRBD2. Trimming took 2 bases from V and 4 from J; bases not matched to a gene: 1. The CDR3 consists of 13 residues. Germline V CDR1 and CDR2: KGHSH, LQKENI. CDR3 bases: TGTGCCAGCTCACCAGGCGGGGGAGAGACCCAGTACTTC. Its protein is CASSPGGGETQYF.

The genes are TRBV14 and TRBJ2-5, with D possibly being TRBD1 or TRBD2 (6 bases each). The better agreement between TRBJ2-7 and the DNA end casts doubt on the J call. The CDR3 loop spans 16 amino acids. From germline, CDR1 is SGHDN and CDR2 FVKESK. CDR3 region: CASSQGLMGAGYEQYF. The CDR3 nucleotides are TGTGCCAGCAGCCAAGGATTGATGGGGGCGGGGTACGAGCAGTACTTC.

The sample holds one count of this clonotype. At one end, the junction sequence differs from germline, possibly due to a read error. The rearrangement links TRBV2 to TRBJ1-1; maybe TRBD1 (5 bases). CDR1 SNHLY and CDR2 FYNNEI come from the germline V gene. The CDR3 totals 15 residues. The DNA for the CDR3 is TGTGCCAGCAGTGATCCAGGGTCGTCGAACACCGAAGCTTTCTTT. Translating it yields CASSDPGSSNTEAFF.

This clonotype has a handful of counts. The gene calls are TRBV2 and TRBJ2-5, with 9 nucleotides matching TRBD1. CDR3 size: 13 residues. V shed 5 bases and J 5 bases; nucleotides not matched to a gene: 3. CDR1 is SNHLY, CDR2 FYNNEI, per germline. The CDR3 sequence is CASSTTGGETQYF. The CDR3 nucleotides are TGTGCCAGCAGTACCACAGGGGGCGAGACCCAGTACTTC.

This clonotype was detected ten times or more. The rearrangement uses TRBV15 and TRBJ2-3; 7 nucleotides line up with TRBD1. V lost 0 bases, J lost 0 bases, and 6 bases stayed unmatched. The CDR3 length is 17 residues. Germline CDR1 and CDR2: LNHNV and YYDKDF (reference sequence). The CDR3 region has the DNA TGTGCCACCAGCAGAGATATAGGGACAGAGAGCACAGATACGCAGTATTTT. It is translated as CATSRDIGTESTDTQYF.

This clonotype showed up just a few times. The chain employs TRBV20-1 and TRBJ1-2, with D perhaps matching TRBD1 (6 bases). The germline V gene has CDR1 DFQATT and CDR2 SNEGSKA (reference sequence). This CDR3 has 14 residues. V lost 4 bases and J lost 5, with 17 bases in between. The CDR3 DNA sequence: TGCAGTGCTACGTATCCGGGGGCTCGGTATGGCTACACCTTC. This encodes CSATYPGARYGYTF.

This rearrangement joins TRBV15 to TRBJ2-5; TRBD1 matches at 11 bases. The J call may be mistaken, given a closer DNA end match to TRBJ2-7. The CDR3 length is 15 residues. The germline gives CDR1 LNHNV, CDR2 YYDKDF (reference sequence). CDR3 sequence reads: CATSARDRGEYEQYF. CDR3 nucleotides: TGTGCCACCAGCGCCCGGGACAGGGGGGAATACGAGCAGTACTTC.

The chain employs TRBV6-1 and TRBJ1-1; D remains ambiguous. This CDR3 has 12 amino acids. The V end was cut by 2 bases, the J end by 4 bases, with 5 bases between. Germline V lookup: CDR1 MNHNS, CDR2 SASEGT. As DNA, the CDR3 is TGTGCCAGCAGTGAACTTACCACTGAAGCTTTCTTT. Its protein is CASSELTTEAFF.